The sequence of this T cell receptor (beta chain) was determined in a study of CD8 T cells in ankylosing spondylitis. Findings and caveats of the study: A TCR beta motif of eight highly homologous variants appeared characteristic of ankylosing spondylitis blood.

The authors made TCR beta libraries by quantitative 5'-RACE with molecular barcodes. TCRdb independently ran MiXCR on the 5' RACE reads; one entry per CDR3 protein. The data show around 340,000 distinct CDR3 sequences, approximately 22% seen once. The CDR3 runs 14 residues. The germline V gene encodes CDR1 MGHDK and CDR2 SYGVNS. V was shortened by 0 bases and J by 4 bases, with 8 bases between the two germline ends. Concerning this clonotype itself: The antigen remains unidentified.

The chain uses TRBV25-1 and TRBJ2-3, with unresolved D. The sample comprised blood, either unsorted or a sorted T cell fraction (not recorded which). This TCR was recovered from a male donor with ankylosing spondylitis or in good health (not recorded which). The CDR3 region has the DNA TGTGCCAGCAGTGAATATCGGTCCGCAGATACGCAGTATTTT. This encodes CASSEYRSADTQYF. Combining the CDR3 with reference TRBV25-1 and TRBJ2-3 gives the whole variable domain EADIYQTPRYLVIGTGKKITLECSQTMGHDKMYWYQQDPGMELHLIHYSYGVNSTEKGDLSSESTVSRIRTEHFPLTLESARPSHTSQYLCASSEYRSADTQYFGPGTRLTVL.